This T cell receptor beta chain was profiled in a study of shared clonotypes between healthy human individuals. Study-level results: Between a few donors, naive CD4 clonotypes were shared at a level of about 5%.

Naive CD8 cells comprised CD45RO-negative, CCR7-positively selected cells, excluding terminally differentiated effector memory CD45RA+ cells. Repertoires were generated with immunoSEQ multiplex PCR, while TCRdb's copy carries only in-frame clones and drops some. The sample lists approximately 1.9 million clones, roughly 93% occurring once. This clone was seen a single time. Its antigen is not known. The clonotype was recovered from a man between 18 and 29 years old in good health. Some clones in this sample may be carry-over from other donors' samples. Sequencing input: naive CD8+ T cells from PBMCs.

The DNA for the CDR3 is TGTGCCAGCAAAACCCCAAAACAGGTCGCGAACACCGGGGAGCTGTTTTTT. Translating gives CASKTPKQVANTGELFF. The V call is TRBV7-9, the J call TRBJ2-2; perhaps TRBD1 as D (5 bases). The V gene lost 7 bases and the J gene lost 0 bases, with 18 bases spanning the gap. In germline, CDR1 is SEHNR, CDR2 FQNEAQ (reference sequence). CDR3 length equals 17 residues. The variable domain in full, completed from reference TRBV7-9 and TRBJ2-2, reads DTGVSQNPRHKITKRGQNVTFRCDPISEHNRLYWYRQTLGQGPEFLTYFQNEAQLEKSRLLSDRFSAERPKGSFSTLEIQRTEQGDSAMYLCASKTPKQVANTGELFFGEGSRLTVL.